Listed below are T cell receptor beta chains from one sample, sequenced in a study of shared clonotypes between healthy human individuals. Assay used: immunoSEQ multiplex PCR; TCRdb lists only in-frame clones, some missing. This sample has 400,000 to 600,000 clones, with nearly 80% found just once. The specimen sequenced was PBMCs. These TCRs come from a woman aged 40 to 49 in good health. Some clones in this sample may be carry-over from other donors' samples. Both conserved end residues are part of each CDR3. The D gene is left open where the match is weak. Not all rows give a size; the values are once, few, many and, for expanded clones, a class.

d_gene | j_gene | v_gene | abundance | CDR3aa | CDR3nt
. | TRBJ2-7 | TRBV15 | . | CATSGGSGTYEQYF | TGTGCCACCAGCGGGGGGTCAGGGACCTACGAGCAGTACTTC
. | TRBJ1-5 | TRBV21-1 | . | CASSARPWAPGYSNQPQHF | TGTGCCAGCAGCGCCCGCCCCTGGGCCCCGGGGTATAGCAATCAGCCCCAGCATTTT
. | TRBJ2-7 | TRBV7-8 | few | CASSLRGVGSYEQYF | TGTGCCAGCAGCTTAAGGGGGGTCGGATCCTACGAGCAGTACTTC
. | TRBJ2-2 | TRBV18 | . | CASSPRQANTGELFF | TGTGCCAGCTCACCTCGACAGGCGAACACCGGGGAGCTGTTTTTT
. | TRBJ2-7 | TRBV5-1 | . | CASSPPGTHYEQYF | TGCGCCAGCAGCCCCCCAGGGACGCATTACGAGCAGTACTTC
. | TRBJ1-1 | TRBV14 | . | CASSLHTEAFF | TGTGCCAGCAGCCTTCACACTGAAGCTTTCTTT
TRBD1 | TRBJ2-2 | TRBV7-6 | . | CASSRDRGQTGELFF | TGTGCCAGCAGCCGGGACAGGGGGCAAACCGGGGAGCTGTTTTTT
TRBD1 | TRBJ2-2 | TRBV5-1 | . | CASSRDSQNTGELFF | TGCGCCAGCAGCCGGGACAGCCAGAACACCGGGGAGCTGTTTTTT
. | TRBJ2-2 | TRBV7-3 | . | CASSLRSGELFF | TGTGCCAGCAGCTTAAGGTCCGGGGAGCTGTTTTTT
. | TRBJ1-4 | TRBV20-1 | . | CSAARYEKLFF | TGCAGTGCGGCGAGGTATGAAAAACTGTTTTTT
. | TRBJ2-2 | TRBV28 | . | CASSREGRSGELFF | TGTGCCAGCAGCCGAGAAGGGCGGTCCGGGGAGCTGTTTTTT
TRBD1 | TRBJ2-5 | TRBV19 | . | CASRGGAETQYF | TGTGCCAGTAGAGGGGGCGCGGAGACCCAGTACTTC
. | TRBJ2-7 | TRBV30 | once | CAWSGGYEQYF | TGTGCCTGGAGTGGAGGCTACGAGCAGTACTTC
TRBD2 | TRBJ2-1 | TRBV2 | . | CASSRLAGLYNEQFF | TGTGCCAGCAGTCGACTAGCGGGACTGTACAATGAGCAGTTCTTC
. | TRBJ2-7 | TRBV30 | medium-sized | CASPGPSIYEQYF | TGTGCCTCGCCGGGACCGTCCATCTACGAGCAGTACTTC
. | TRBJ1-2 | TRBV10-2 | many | CASSAVGANYGYTF | TGCGCCAGCAGTGCAGTTGGGGCTAACTATGGCTACACCTTC
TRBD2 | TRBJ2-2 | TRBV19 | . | CASSPTSGRVAGELFF | TGTGCCAGTAGCCCAACTAGCGGGAGGGTGGCCGGGGAGCTGTTTTTT
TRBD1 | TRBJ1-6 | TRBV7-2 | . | CASSFGTGSSYNSPLHF | TGTGCCAGCAGCTTTGGGACAGGGAGCTCCTATAATTCACCCCTCCACTTT
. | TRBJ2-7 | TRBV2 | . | CASTRTVPYEQYF | TGTGCCAGTACCAGGACAGTCCCCTACGAGCAGTACTTC
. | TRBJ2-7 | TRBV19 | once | CASSMNQRGGEQYF | TGTGCCAGTAGTATGAACCAGAGGGGTGGCGAGCAGTACTTC
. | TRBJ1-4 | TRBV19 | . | CASSPDEKLFF | TGTGCCAGTAGCCCAGACGAAAAACTGTTTTTT
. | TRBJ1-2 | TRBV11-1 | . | CASSGSLAGKTYGYTF | TGTGCCAGCAGCGGGTCTCTGGCTGGAAAGACCTATGGCTACACCTTC
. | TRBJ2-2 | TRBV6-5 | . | CASSQGRAGTGELFF | TGTGCCAGCAGCCAGGGGAGGGCTGGCACCGGGGAGCTGTTTTTT
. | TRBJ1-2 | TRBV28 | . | CASTLTQGYYGYTF | TGTGCCAGCACGTTGACCCAGGGCTACTATGGCTACACCTTC
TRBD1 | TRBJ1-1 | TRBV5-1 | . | CASSRTQGANTEAFF | TGCGCCAGCAGCAGAACTCAGGGGGCGAACACTGAAGCTTTCTTT
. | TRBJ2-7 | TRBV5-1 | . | CASSPQAYEQYF | TGCGCCAGCAGCCCTCAGGCCTACGAGCAGTACTTC
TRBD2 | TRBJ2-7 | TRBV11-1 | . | CASSLETSGTYEQYF | TGTGCCAGCAGCCTTGAGACTAGCGGAACCTACGAGCAGTACTTC
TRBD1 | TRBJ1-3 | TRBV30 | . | CAWDNTGTGGETGNTIYF | TGTGCCTGGGATAACACCGGGACAGGGGGCGAAACTGGAAACACCATATATTTT
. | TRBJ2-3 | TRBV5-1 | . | CASSPPPGGDTQYF | TGCGCCAGCAGCCCGCCACCGGGTGGGGATACGCAGTATTTT
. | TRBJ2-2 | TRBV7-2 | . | CASSAYPDGELFF | TGTGCCAGCAGCGCATATCCGGACGGGGAGCTGTTTTTT
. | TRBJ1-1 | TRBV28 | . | CASSLTRNTEAFF | TGTGCCAGCAGTTTAACAAGGAACACTGAAGCTTTCTTT
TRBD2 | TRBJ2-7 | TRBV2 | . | CASSEALRRLAGTPYEQYF | TGTGCCAGCAGTGAAGCGCTTCGTCGGCTAGCGGGAACTCCCTACGAGCAGTACTTC
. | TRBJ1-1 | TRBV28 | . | CASQDLGGQKNTEAFF | TGTGCCAGCCAAGACTTGGGAGGACAGAAGAACACTGAAGCTTTCTTT
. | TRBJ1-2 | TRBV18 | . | CASSRGHNYGYTF | TGTGCCAGCTCACGGGGGCATAACTATGGCTACACCTTC
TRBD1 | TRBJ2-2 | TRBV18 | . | CASSPRGTGSTGELFF | TGTGCCAGCTCACCCAGGGGGACAGGGAGCACCGGGGAGCTGTTTTTT
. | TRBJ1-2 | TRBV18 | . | CASSPDGYSGYTF | TGTGCCAGCTCACCCGACGGGTACAGTGGCTACACCTTC
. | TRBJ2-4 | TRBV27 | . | CASSPRLAAIQYF | TGTGCCAGCAGTCCGCGCCTGGCGGCGATTCAGTACTTC
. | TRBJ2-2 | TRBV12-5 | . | CASAPESGELFF | TGTGCTAGTGCCCCCGAGAGCGGGGAGCTGTTTTTT
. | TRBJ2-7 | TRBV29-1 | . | CSEFQGGAYEQYF | TGCAGCGAATTCCAGGGGGGAGCCTACGAGCAGTACTTC
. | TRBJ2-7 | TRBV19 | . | CASSIDGDTRRYEQYF | TGTGCCAGTAGTATAGATGGGGACACTAGAAGGTACGAGCAGTACTTC
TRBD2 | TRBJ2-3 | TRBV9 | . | CASSEASSGGVYTQYF | TGTGCCAGCAGCGAAGCGTCTAGCGGTGGGGTTTATACGCAGTATTTT
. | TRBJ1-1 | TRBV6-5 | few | CASSYFGGVTEAFF | TGTGCCAGCAGTTACTTTGGGGGCGTCACTGAAGCTTTCTTT
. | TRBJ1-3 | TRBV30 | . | CAWSVGNTIYF | TGTGCCTGGAGTGTAGGAAACACCATATATTTT
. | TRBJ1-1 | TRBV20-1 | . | CSANGFSAFF | TGCAGTGCCAATGGGTTCTCAGCTTTCTTT
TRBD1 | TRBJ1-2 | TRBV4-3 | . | CASSQDAGQGRGGYTF | TGCGCCAGCAGCCAAGATGCCGGACAGGGGAGGGGTGGCTACACCTTC
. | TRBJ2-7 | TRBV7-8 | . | CASSLRQGMYEQYF | TGTGCCAGCAGCTTGAGGCAGGGGATGTACGAGCAGTACTTC
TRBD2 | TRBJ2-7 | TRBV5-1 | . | CASSDPLAGENYEQYF | TGCGCCAGCAGCGATCCCCTAGCGGGAGAAAACTACGAGCAGTACTTC
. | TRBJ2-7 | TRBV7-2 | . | CAISSGDEQYF | TGTGCCATCTCGAGTGGCGACGAGCAGTACTTC
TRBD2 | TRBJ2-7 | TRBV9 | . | CASSFSGSTDEQYF | TGTGCCAGCAGCTTTAGCGGGAGTACCGACGAGCAGTACTTC
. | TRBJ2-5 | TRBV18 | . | CASSPSGIRETQYF | TGTGCCAGCTCACCTTCGGGAATAAGAGAGACCCAGTACTTC